This T cell receptor beta chain comes out of a study of blood T cell repertoires in COVID-19. This clone was counted a single time. Method: immunoSEQ multiplex PCR; TCRdb's copy keeps in-frame clones and lacks some. The data show about 80,000 clones, with about 79% seen just once and 15% to 20% held by the top ten. V dropped 1 base and J dropped 2 bases, with 12 bases sitting between them. Germline CDR1 and CDR2: SEHNR and FQNEAQ (reference sequence). This CDR3 comprises 15 residues. The specimen sequenced was peripheral blood. The sequence was obtained from a human donor in a cohort sampled during active COVID-19. This chain joins TRBV7-9 and TRBJ2-7; maybe TRBD1 (6 bases). The CDR3 loop is CASSLVRAGAYEQYF. CDR3 DNA sequence: TGTGCCAGCAGCTTAGTACGGGCAGGGGCCTACGAGCAGTACTTC.